This TCR beta chain comes out of a study of identical twins (dated by TCRdb to about 2016). Background on the whole study: To test whether fetal clonotypes persist, this study deep-sequenced TCR alpha and beta repertoires from monozygotic twins, from unrelated adults of various ages, and from cord blood. Replicate twin experiments were performed at different times using different library preparation protocols to rule out contamination. The full study reports these points: Fewer insertions were carried by abundant cord blood beta clonotypes; a weaker similar trend was observed in young adult naive repertoires, while no such trend was observed in memory repertoires. In monozygotic twins, recombination models systematically underestimated out-of-frame TCR alpha sharing, but the models matched the sharing seen between unrelated individuals. Excess twin sharing in beta out-of-frame sequences was weaker because fewer shared sequences lowered the signal-to-noise ratio. Because the same donors could not be followed over many years, conclusions were based on cross-sectional statistical analysis. Invariant T cells such as MAIT and iNKT could partly confound zero-insertion analyses, although diverse VJ usage argued against such confounding for most clonotypes. Compared with coincidental sharing between unrelated individuals, out-of-frame TCR alpha sequences shared between twins had an excess of sequences with low generation probability.

Library method: 5' RACE. Sequencing was carried out with an Illumina HiSeq 2000. A universal primer binding site was introduced by template switching, and a unique molecular identifier was present in the final cDNA, enabling accurate counting of TCR cDNA molecules. First-strand cDNA for TCR alpha and beta chains was synthesized from specific primers in the conserved constant-segment region. Each cDNA library was double barcoded, with a SMART-Mk sample barcode plus Illumina barcodes, to control for contamination. TruSeq adapter sequences, together with Illumina sample barcodes, were added in two successive PCR steps. The Illumina HiSeq platform was used with custom primers to sequence TCR alpha and beta cDNA libraries. In the authors' own workflow: Unique molecular identifiers were extracted from raw reads with MiGEC, and CDR3 positions were determined with MiXCR. Recombination models were inferred per individual with the repgenHMM and IGoR tools using an EM algorithm. The tcR package in R was used for shared clonotype analysis, with sharing normalized by the product of cloneset sizes. To study raw recombination free of thymic and clonal selection effects, out-of-frame nonproductive sequences were analyzed. Using fastp trimming at Q25 and MiXCR clonotype assembly, TCRdb reanalyzed the public sequencing data and kept in-frame beta chains. Each CDR3 protein gets just one entry, which takes the most common genes and DNA from the rows behind it. The V and J calls follow TCRdb's processing rather than the paper's. The sample records approximately 600,000 distinct CDR3 sequences, just under 10% of which are singletons. Jointly, the top ten make up around 3% of the sample.

Via the germline V gene (reference sequence), CDR1 is SEHNR and CDR2 FQNEAQ. A distance of 10 bases separates the germline ends of V and J, which lose 3 bases and 0 bases respectively. The CDR3 runs 15 amino acids, cysteine and phenylalanine included. Only the CDR3 DNA is retained, 45 bases long and in frame from the first base. This clonotype was counted a few times. The target of this receptor is not known. No much larger clonotype is one base removed from it; base qualities were not supplied. All donors were healthy Caucasians. Three pairs of female monozygotic twins, all aged about 18 to 29 years, were included in the twin cohort. The RNA used for TCR libraries was isolated from peripheral blood mononuclear cells. The data also belong to a second study, concerning yellow fever vaccine responses in identical twins. The second paper further reports: The authors reported that the T cell response to vaccination in identical twins appeared partly convergent and partly personalized. In the study, vaccine-responding T cell clones were precisely tracked in identical twins.

The sample was PBMCs. The chain couples TRBV7-9 to TRBJ2-3; TRBD2 is a possible D gene, resting on 6 matching bases. The clonotype was recovered from a woman between 18 and 29 years old in good health. The DNA sequence is TGTGCCAGCAGCTTCGGCGGGATGAGCACAGATACGCAGTATTTT. It translates as CASSFGGMSTDTQYF.